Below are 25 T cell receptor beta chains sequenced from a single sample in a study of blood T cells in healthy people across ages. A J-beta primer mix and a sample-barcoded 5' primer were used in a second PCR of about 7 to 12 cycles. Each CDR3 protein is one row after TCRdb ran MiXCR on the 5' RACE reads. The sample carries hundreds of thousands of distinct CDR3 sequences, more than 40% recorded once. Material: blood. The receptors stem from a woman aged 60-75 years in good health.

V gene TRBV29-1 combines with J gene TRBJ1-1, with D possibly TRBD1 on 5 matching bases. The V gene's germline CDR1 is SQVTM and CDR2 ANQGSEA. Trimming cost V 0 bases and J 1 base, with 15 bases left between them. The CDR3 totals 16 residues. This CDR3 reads CSVEDPLTTANTEAFF. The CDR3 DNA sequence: TGCAGCGTTGAAGATCCATTGACGACAGCGAACACTGAAGCTTTCTTT.

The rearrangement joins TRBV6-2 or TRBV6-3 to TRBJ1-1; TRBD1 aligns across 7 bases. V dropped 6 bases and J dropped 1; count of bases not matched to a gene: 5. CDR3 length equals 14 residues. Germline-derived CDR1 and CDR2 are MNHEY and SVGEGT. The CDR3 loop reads CASREGQRNTEAFF. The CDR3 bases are TGTGCCAGCAGGGAGGGACAGAGGAACACTGAAGCTTTCTTT.

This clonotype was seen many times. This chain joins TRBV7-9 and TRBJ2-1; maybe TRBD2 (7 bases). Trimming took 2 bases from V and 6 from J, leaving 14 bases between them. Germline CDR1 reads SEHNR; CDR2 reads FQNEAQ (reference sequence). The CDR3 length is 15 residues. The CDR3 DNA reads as TGTGCCAGCAGCTTATTCGGGGGCGGGGGCAATGAGCAGTTCTTC. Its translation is CASSLFGGGGNEQFF.

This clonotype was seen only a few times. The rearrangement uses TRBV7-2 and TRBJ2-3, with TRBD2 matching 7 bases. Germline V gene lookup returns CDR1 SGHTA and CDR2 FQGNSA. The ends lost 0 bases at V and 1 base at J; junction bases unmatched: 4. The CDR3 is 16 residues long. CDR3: CASSLAPGGGTDTQYF. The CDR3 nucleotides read TGTGCCAGCAGCTTAGCGCCGGGAGGTGGCACAGATACGCAGTATTTT.

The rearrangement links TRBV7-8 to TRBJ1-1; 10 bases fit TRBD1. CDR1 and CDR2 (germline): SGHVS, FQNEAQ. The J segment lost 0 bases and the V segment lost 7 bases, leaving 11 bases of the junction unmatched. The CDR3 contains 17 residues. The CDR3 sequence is CASTFRPGQGMNTEAFF. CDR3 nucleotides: TGTGCCAGCACTTTCCGCCCGGGACAGGGGATGAACACTGAAGCTTTCTTT.

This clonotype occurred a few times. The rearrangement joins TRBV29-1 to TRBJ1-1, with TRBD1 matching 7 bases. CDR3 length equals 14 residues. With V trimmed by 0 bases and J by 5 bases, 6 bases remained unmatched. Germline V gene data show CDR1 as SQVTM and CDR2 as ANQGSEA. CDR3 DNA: TGCAGCGTTGAAGAGAACAGGGGTAGGACTGAAGCTTTCTTT. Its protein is CSVEENRGRTEAFF.

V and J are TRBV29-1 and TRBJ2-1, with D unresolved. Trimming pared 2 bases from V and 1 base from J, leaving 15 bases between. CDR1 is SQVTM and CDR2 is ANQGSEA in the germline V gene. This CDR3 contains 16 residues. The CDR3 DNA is TGCAGCGTTGAACCGGCGGAAGTAGGTTCCTACAATGAGCAGTTCTTC. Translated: CSVEPAEVGSYNEQFF.

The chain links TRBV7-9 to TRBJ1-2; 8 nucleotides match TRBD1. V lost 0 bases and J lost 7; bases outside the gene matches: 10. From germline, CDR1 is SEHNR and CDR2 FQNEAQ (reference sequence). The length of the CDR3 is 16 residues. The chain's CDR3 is CASSLARDRSSVGYTF. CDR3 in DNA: TGTGCCAGCAGCTTAGCTCGGGACAGGTCGAGCGTTGGCTACACCTTC.

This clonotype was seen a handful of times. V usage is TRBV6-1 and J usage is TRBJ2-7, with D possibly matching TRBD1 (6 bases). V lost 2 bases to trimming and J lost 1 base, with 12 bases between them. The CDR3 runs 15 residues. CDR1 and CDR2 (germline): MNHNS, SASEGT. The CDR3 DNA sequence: TGTGCCAGCAGTGAAATCCCCGGGACATCCTACGAGCAGTACTTC. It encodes CASSEIPGTSYEQYF.

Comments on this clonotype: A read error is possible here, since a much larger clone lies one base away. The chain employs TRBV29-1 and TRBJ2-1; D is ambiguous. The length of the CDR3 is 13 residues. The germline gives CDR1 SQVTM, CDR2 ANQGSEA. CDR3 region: CGVDSYSYNEQFF. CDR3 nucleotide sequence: TGCGGCGTTGACTCCTACTCCTACAATGAGCAGTTCTTC.

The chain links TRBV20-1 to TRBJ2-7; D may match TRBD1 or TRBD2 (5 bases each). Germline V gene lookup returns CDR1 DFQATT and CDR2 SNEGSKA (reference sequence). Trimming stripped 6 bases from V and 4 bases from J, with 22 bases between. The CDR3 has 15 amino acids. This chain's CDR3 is CSARKPGRNTYEQYF. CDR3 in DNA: TGCAGTGCCAGGAAACCGGGACGGAACACTTACGAGCAGTACTTC.

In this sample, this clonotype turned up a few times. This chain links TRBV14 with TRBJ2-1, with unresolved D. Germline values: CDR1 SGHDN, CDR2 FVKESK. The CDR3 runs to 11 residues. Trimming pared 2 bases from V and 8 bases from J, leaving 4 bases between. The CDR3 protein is CASSQSHEQFF. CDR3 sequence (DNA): TGTGCCAGCAGCCAATCTCATGAGCAGTTCTTC.

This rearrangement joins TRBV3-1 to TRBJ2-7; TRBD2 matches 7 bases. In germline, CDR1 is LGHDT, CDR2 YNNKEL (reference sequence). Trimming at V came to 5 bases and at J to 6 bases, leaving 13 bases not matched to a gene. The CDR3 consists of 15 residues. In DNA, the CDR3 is TGTGCCAGCAGCTACGGGACTATCAGACTTGGCGAGCAGTACTTC. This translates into CASSYGTIRLGEQYF.

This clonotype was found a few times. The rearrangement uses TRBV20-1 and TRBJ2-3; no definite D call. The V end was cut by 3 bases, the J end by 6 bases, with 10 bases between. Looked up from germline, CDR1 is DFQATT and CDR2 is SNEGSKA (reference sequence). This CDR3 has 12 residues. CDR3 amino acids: CSASYAADTQYF. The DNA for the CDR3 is TGCAGTGCTAGCTACGCAGCCGATACGCAGTATTTT.

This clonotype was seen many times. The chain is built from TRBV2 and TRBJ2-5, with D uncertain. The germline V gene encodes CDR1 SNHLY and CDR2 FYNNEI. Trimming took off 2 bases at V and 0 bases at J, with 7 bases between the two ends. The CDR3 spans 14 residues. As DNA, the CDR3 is TGTGCCAGCAGTGAAAACTCGTACCAAGAGACCCAGTACTTC. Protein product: CASSENSYQETQYF. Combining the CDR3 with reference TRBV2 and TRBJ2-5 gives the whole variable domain EPEVTQTPSHQVTQMGQEVILRCVPISNHLYFYWYRQILGQKVEFLVSFYNNEISEKSEIFDDQFSVERPDGSNFTLKIRSTKLEDSAMYFCASSENSYQETQYFGPGTRLLVL.

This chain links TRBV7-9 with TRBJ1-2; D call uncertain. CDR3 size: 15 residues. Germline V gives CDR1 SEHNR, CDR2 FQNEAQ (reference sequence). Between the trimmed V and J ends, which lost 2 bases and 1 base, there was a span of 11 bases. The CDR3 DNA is TGTGCCAGCAGCTTATTGAGTGGTTTTAACTATGGCTACACCTTC. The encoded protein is CASSLLSGFNYGYTF.

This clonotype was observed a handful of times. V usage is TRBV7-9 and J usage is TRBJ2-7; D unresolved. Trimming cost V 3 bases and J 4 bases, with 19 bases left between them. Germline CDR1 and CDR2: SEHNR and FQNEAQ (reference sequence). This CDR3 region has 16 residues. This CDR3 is CASSFFIASVSYEQYF. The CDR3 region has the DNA TGTGCCAGCAGCTTTTTCATAGCTTCCGTTTCGTACGAGCAGTACTTC.

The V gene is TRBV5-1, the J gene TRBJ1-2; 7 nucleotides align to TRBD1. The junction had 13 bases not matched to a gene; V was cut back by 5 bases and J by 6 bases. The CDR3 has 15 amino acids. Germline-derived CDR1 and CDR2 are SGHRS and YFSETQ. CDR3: CASSFQTGTVDGYTF. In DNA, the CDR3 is TGCGCCAGCAGTTTTCAGACAGGGACGGTCGATGGCTACACCTTC.

This chain's CDR3 is CASSYREEEKLFF. The CDR3 nucleotides are TGTGCCAGCAGCTACCGGGAGGAGGAAAAACTGTTTTTT. The chain links TRBV4-2 to TRBJ1-4; D call uncertain. V lost 5 bases and J lost 8, with 12 bases in between. This CDR3 spans 13 amino acids. CDR1 LGHNA and CDR2 YNFKEQ come from the germline V gene.

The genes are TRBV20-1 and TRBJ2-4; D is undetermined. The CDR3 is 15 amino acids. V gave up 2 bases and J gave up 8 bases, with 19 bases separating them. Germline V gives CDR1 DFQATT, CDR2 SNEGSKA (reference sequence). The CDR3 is CSARPYRRTTHIQYF. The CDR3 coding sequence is TGCAGTGCTAGACCCTATCGACGGACGACGCACATTCAGTACTTC.

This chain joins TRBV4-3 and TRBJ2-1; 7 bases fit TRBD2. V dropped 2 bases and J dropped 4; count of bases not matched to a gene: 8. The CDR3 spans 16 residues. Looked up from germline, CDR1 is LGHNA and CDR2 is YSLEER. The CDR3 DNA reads TGCGCCAGCAGCCAAACTCTAGCGGAGCTGTACAATGAGCAGTTCTTC. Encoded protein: CASSQTLAELYNEQFF.

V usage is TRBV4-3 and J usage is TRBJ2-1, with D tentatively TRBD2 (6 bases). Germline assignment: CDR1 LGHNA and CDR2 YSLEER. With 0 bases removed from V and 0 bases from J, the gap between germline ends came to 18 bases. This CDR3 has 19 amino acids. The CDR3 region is CASSQDHSGSGFSYNEQFF. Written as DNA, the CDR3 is TGCGCCAGCAGCCAAGATCATTCGGGGAGCGGGTTCTCCTACAATGAGCAGTTCTTC.

CDR3 in amino acids: CASSQVAGESFEQYF. DNA for the CDR3: TGCGCCAGCAGCCAAGTTGCAGGAGAGAGCTTCGAGCAGTACTTC. The chain joins TRBV4-3 to TRBJ2-5; D is unclear. With the DNA end fitting TRBJ2-7 better, the J assignment may be wrong. CDR1 is LGHNA, CDR2 YSLEER, per germline. The CDR3 has 15 amino acids.

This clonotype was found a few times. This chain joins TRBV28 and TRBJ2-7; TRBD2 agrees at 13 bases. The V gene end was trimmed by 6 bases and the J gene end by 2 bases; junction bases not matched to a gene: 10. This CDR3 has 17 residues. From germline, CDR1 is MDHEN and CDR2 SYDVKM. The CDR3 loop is CASRKLLGLAGAYEQYF. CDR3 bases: TGTGCCAGCAGAAAACTTCTCGGACTAGCGGGAGCCTACGAGCAGTACTTC.

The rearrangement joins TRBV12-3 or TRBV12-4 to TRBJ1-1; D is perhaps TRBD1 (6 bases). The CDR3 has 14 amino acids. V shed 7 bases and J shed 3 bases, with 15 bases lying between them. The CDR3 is CASTPGQQDTEAFF. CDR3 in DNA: TGTGCCAGCACCCCAGGACAGCAGGACACTGAAGCTTTCTTT.